The table lists the clone carrying this TCR beta chain with a count of one. This sample stems from a study of blood T cell repertoires in COVID-19. Across the study: Sample material is recorded as cDNA or gDNA derived from T cells, B-cell-depleted T cells, or PBMCs.

With 4 bases removed from V and 2 bases from J, the gap between germline ends came to 6 bases. Germline V gene sequence: CDR1 KGHSH, CDR2 LQKENI. CDR3 length equals 14 residues. In the original processing: Reference gene primer amplification in the assay estimated nucleated cell counts. TCRdb keeps only in-frame clones here, not all; method: immunoSEQ multiplex PCR. The V and J calls and clone size were taken over from that table, and D and trimming were inferred from the DNA. Here the sample spans about 190,000 clones, about 90% being singletons. The specimen was peripheral blood. The V and J genes are TRBV18 and TRBJ2-6, with D hard to call. This TCR was sampled from a man aged 50 to 60 with acute or convalescent COVID-19. The DNA of the CDR3 is TGTGCCAGCTCACAAGCCGCTGGGGCCAACGTCCTGACTTTC. Translation gives CASSQAAGANVLTF.